A selection of T cell receptor beta chains follows, all from one sample in a study of tumor-infiltrating lymphocytes in primary liver carcinoma. TCRdb redid the calling of the multiplex PCR reads with MiXCR, one entry per CDR3 protein. The table includes hundreds of thousands of distinct CDR3 sequences, 50% to 60% detected once. The source material was peripheral blood. The source of these receptors is a woman between 25 and 40 years old with primary liver carcinoma and hepatitis B virus infection. Each CDR3 is given without its conserved first and last residue. The order of the fields is V gene, J gene, CDR3 length, clone size, D gene, CDR3 protein. A D gene is named only where the DNA matches it firmly. The size entry is marked missing in some rows and otherwise reads once, few, many or a size class.

>TRBV11-3|TRBJ2-1|13|.|TRBD2
ASSIGAGIYNEQF
>TRBV30|TRBJ2-4|15|.|.
AWSQSTIRLAKNIQY
>TRBV18|TRBJ2-7|11|.|TRBD1
ASYGTGGYEQY
>TRBV29-1|TRBJ2-7|10|.|.
SVGTIHYEQY
>TRBV6-1|TRBJ2-1|13|.|TRBD2
ASSLRLAGGGEQF
>TRBV7-3|TRBJ2-1|11|.|.
ASSSYLGNEQF
>TRBV4-3|TRBJ2-5|14|.|TRBD2
ASSQDPPTSRETQY
>TRBV28|TRBJ2-2|12|.|.
ASSFPWSTGELF
>TRBV12-3/TRBV12-4|TRBJ2-1|13|.|.
ASSLLQWKFNEQF
>TRBV4-3|TRBJ1-6|13|few|.
ASSQDARNNSPLH
>TRBV6-2/TRBV6-3|TRBJ1-6|13|.|.
ASSYWGTANSPLH